Listed below are T cell receptor beta chains from one sample, sequenced in a study of T cells expressing NK-cell markers. Each CDR3 protein gets one entry in TCRdb, which reprocessed the 5' RACE reads and gives no DNA. Across around 100,000 distinct CDR3 sequences, the top ten clones capture about a fifth of the sample. Material: blood T cells: a sorted CD56 or NKG2C T cell subset, CD4+ or CD8+ T cells, or bulk PBMC T cells (not recorded which). The receptors were gathered from a woman between 18 and 69 years old in good health. CDR3s include the opening cysteine and the closing phenylalanine or tryptophan.

>TRBV6-5|TRBJ2-5
CASSYPTTAPAETQYF
>TRBV20-1|TRBJ2-2
CSARDIGGGQREGPTGELFF
>TRBV12-3/TRBV12-4|TRBJ2-1
CASSLGLAGGPGNEQFF
>TRBV5-5|TRBJ2-3
CASSLGFDTQYF
>TRBV4-1|TRBJ1-2
CASSQDHGGYTF
>TRBV15|TRBJ1-1
CATSRDRGLNTEAFF
>TRBV9|TRBJ2-6
CASSGGSGANVLTF
>TRBV9|TRBJ2-3
CASSISGTPPDTQYF
>TRBV7-6|TRBJ1-1
CASSPGGSRTEAFF
>TRBV12-3/TRBV12-4|TRBJ2-2
CASRLGLANRPPTGELFF
>TRBV6-5|TRBJ2-7
CASSYATDGAYEQYF
>TRBV7-2|TRBJ2-3
CASSLVSGSADTQYF
>TRBV20-1|TRBJ2-7
CSARGEREAAYEQYF
>TRBV19|TRBJ1-1
CASSASYTEAFF
>TRBV6-4|TRBJ2-3
CASSARGGGTDTQYF
>TRBV5-1|TRBJ2-2
CASSPLWNTGELFF
>TRBV5-6|TRBJ2-7
CASSRRFGAESYEQYF
>TRBV12-3/TRBV12-4|TRBJ1-5
CASSLGVPGNQPQHF
>TRBV29-1|TRBJ2-6
CSVRVTTGANVLTF
>TRBV12-3/TRBV12-4|TRBJ2-1
CASSWRDYNEQFF
>TRBV6-5|TRBJ2-2
CASSYNPGELFF
>TRBV4-1|TRBJ1-5
CASSQVLARQPQHF
>TRBV10-3|TRBJ2-7
CAISDGSQTLYEQYF
>TRBV3-1|TRBJ2-3
CASSQVFGGGDTQYF
>TRBV30|TRBJ1-1
CAWAPTDRAPEAFF
>TRBV6-2/TRBV6-3|TRBJ1-1
CASSLGGAANTEAFF
>TRBV4-2|TRBJ2-2
CASSRGVLTGELFF
>TRBV4-3|TRBJ1-1
CASSRAGDTEAFF
>TRBV9|TRBJ2-1
CASSPFVSGRGPEQFF
>TRBV29-1|TRBJ2-3
CSVGIPDTQYF
>TRBV4-3|TRBJ1-4
CASSQGQEAGKLFF
>TRBV4-1|TRBJ2-1
CASSHRTTNNEQFF
>TRBV20-1|TRBJ1-5
CSARKSSNSNQPQHF
>TRBV6-5|TRBJ1-1
CASSYSQGRTEAFF
>TRBV19|TRBJ1-3
CASTTGADSGNTIYF
>TRBV5-4|TRBJ2-1
CASSLRSSGGRYNEQFF
>TRBV10-2|TRBJ2-5
CASRILAAQETQYF
>TRBV19|TRBJ2-1
CAIGRGTGEQFF
>TRBV27|TRBJ2-7
CASSLGDSNEQYF
>TRBV28|TRBJ2-6
CASSLGTGDRSGANVLTF
>TRBV6-5|TRBJ1-2
CASSYSDDSYGYTF
>TRBV6-5|TRBJ2-1
CASSTRLAGGGEQFF
>TRBV3-1|TRBJ2-3
CASSQDGRGVTDTQYF
>TRBV4-3|TRBJ1-4
CASSRTGGSEKLFF
>TRBV5-4|TRBJ2-4
CASSQSTGLAKNIQYF
>TRBV27|TRBJ2-2
CASSPQWELLTGELFF
>TRBV7-2|TRBJ1-5
CASSLAATPGGNQPQHF
>TRBV7-2|TRBJ1-1
CASSLASWNTEAFF
>TRBV9|TRBJ2-5
CASSVDGSGGETQYF
>TRBV20-1|TRBJ2-7
CSARASGTEQYF
>TRBV12-3/TRBV12-4|TRBJ1-1
CASSFRMNTEAFF
>TRBV12-3/TRBV12-4|TRBJ2-1
CASSLPHEEFF
>TRBV30|TRBJ1-4
CAWSVRGFNEKLFF
>TRBV27|TRBJ1-5
CASRIAGETNQPQHF
>TRBV10-3|TRBJ2-1
CAISDVRRAEKNNEQFF
>TRBV5-1|TRBJ2-4
CASSLGGRGRNIQYF
>TRBV20-1|TRBJ2-3
CSASPGSGGRADTQYF
>TRBV3-1|TRBJ2-6
CASSQVSGAGANVLTF
>TRBV6-1|TRBJ1-2
CASSEAGGVGYTF